These T cell receptor beta chains were read from a single sample in a study of shared clonotypes between healthy human individuals. Assay used: immunoSEQ multiplex PCR; TCRdb lists only in-frame clones, some missing. The sample records 400,000 to 600,000 clones, 90% to 97% being singletons. The source material was naive CD4+ T cells sorted from blood. These receptors all stem from a woman aged 25 to 39 in good health. Each CDR3 is given without its conserved first and last residue. Each record gives: V gene, clone size, CDR3 protein. Clone size is not always given. Where it is, it says once, few, many or a class for expanded clones.

TRBV7-2	.	ASSFDRGANQPQH
TRBV19	.	ASSKEASGYNEQF
TRBV14	.	ASSQGPFVFYGYT
TRBV19	.	ASSISLESTEAF
TRBV9	.	ASSVSGTRYNEQF
TRBV7-8	.	ASSILRGTGLGEQY
TRBV28	.	ASSFEGARGYT
TRBV2	.	ASSEMGLVSEQY
TRBV19	once	ASSIRDRRHRGYT
TRBV6-5	.	ASKPLDSGAYEQY
TRBV5-8	.	ASSLGQRLSNQPQH
TRBV10-3	.	AISESQGANEKLF
TRBV28	.	ASSPRFGRSTDTQY
TRBV5-1	.	ASSMGQGGTYEQY
TRBV7-9	.	ASSPGGYEQF
TRBV28	.	ASSLTGLAGYYITDTQY
TRBV28	.	ASSLSDGGGRRGYT
TRBV4-1	.	ASSQGRGINTGELF
TRBV20-1	.	SARNYGYT
TRBV27	.	ASSSHGTSMDTQY
TRBV18	.	ASSPREGSADEQY
TRBV5-1	.	ASRMGSFQETQY
TRBV10-3	.	ATRDREETQY
TRBV6-1	.	ASTGGLVIGYEQY
TRBV11-2	.	ASSLRVTDTQY
TRBV6-1	.	ASSEGAVNQPQH
TRBV2	.	ARGLAGGNEQF
TRBV5-8	.	ASTPRAGGIQETQY
TRBV5-6	.	ASSLFDGGTGAYEQY
TRBV5-1	.	ASSPRAGGEETQY
TRBV6-5	.	ASKTGQGDYGYT
TRBV28	.	ASSLPGRSYRRGNTIY
TRBV6-1	.	ASSVAGNIQY
TRBV28	.	ASSLWGANTEAF
TRBV28	.	ASSLLSRPLYEQY
TRBV19	once	ASSGAGYDEQY
TRBV6-6	.	ASSLAVYQPQH
TRBV7-2	.	ASSQMAGRAYEQY
TRBV6-5	.	ASSYSTSGETQY
TRBV18	once	ASSPNRENYGYT
TRBV4-1	.	ASSPSRRLAAYNEQF
TRBV7-2	.	ASSLDNAGGREQY
TRBV5-4	.	ASSLAGVNYEQY
TRBV27	.	ASSPVGNTEAF
TRBV28	.	ASSFGQGSNYGYT
TRBV28	.	ASRTGTASNQPQH
TRBV7-9	.	ASSPGTENQPQH